This note documents a single T cell receptor (beta chain) sequence. This clonotype was recorded many times. Its recognized antigen is unknown. Qualities for individual bases were not recorded, and no much larger clone is one base off. The treatment or condition label here, explained by the study, means: live attenuated yellow fever vaccine strain. A standard Ficoll-Paque protocol was used to isolate PBMCs from peripheral blood. Dynabeads CD4 and CD8 positive selection kits were used to isolate CD4 and CD8 T-cell fractions. TriZol was used to extract RNA from bulk PBMCs, from CD4 and CD8 fractions, and from dextramer-positive and dextramer-negative fractions. This sample was included in a study of T cells after yellow fever vaccination (dated by TCRdb to between 2018 and 2021). Context from the whole study: The SMART-Seq v4 Ultra Low Input RNA kit was used to prepare libraries from fractions with low cell numbers. Bulk TCR alpha and beta repertoires were sequenced longitudinally to track T-cell clones before and after primary and booster YFV17D yellow fever vaccination. Two healthy male donors, one aged 18 to 30 and one aged 30 to 39 years, were included in the cohort. Blood samples were taken at several timepoints before and after primary and secondary immunization, and bulk PBMC replicates and cell subsets were isolated. The investigation overall reported the following: A small share of clonotypes occurred in both CD4 and CD8 compartments, likely arising from convergent recombination. Only two donors were included in the study, so the extent to which the findings can be generalized is limited. Compared with the primary T-cell response, the secondary T-cell response was faster but weaker, reaching its peak on day 5 rather than on day 15. After the booster, most clones that had expanded after primary vaccination were detected again (over 95% of CD4 and around nine tenths of CD8), suggesting broad maintenance of memory. Computational filtering was needed because FACS-sorted repertoires could contain abundant contaminating clonotypes from the bulk population.

TCR cDNA was made using 5'RACE template switching, a step that added a universal primer site and unique molecular identifiers. Priming for cDNA synthesis came from both the TCR alpha and TCR beta constant segments. Library amplification used two PCR steps, and the second PCR step added sample barcodes and sequencing adapters. Sequencing of libraries was done on Illumina HiSeq 2500 (2x100 bp) or NovaSeq (2x150 bp). The study's own analysis went as follows. Demultiplexing of reads and collapsing into UMI consensus sequences were performed with MIGEC, and V(D)J alignment was carried out with MiXCR. Using edgeR on replicate PBMC samples, clonotypes were called vaccine-responding if FDR was below 0.01 and the log2 fold change was above 5 up to day 15. CD4 or CD8 identity was assigned to each bulk clonotype according to whether the clonotype was present at higher abundance in the sequenced CD4 repertoire or the sequenced CD8 repertoire. The public reads were quality trimmed at Q25 with fastp and then assembled into clones with MiXCR by TCRdb, keeping productive beta chains. For every CDR3 protein sequence, its rows merge into one entry that carries the most common genes and DNA. TCRdb's processing, not the study's, gives the V and J calls here. The sample has about 74,000 distinct CDR3 sequences on record, roughly 6.9% of them singletons. Roughly 35% of the sample is in the top ten clones.

Including cysteine and phenylalanine, the CDR3 has 17 amino acids. Here the CDR3 DNA is all that survives: 51 bases in frame from base 1. According to the germline V gene, CDR1 reads SGHAT and CDR2 reads FQNNGV. V is clipped by 5 bases and J by 4 bases, and the sequence between their germline boundaries is 23 bases long. Specimen: CD8+ T cells sorted from PBMCs, collected 5 days after the first yellow fever vaccination. The V gene is TRBV11-2 and the J gene is TRBJ2-5; TRBD2 is a possible D gene, resting on 5 matching bases. The TCR comes from a man aged 18 to 30 who received the YFV17D yellow fever vaccine. The sequenced DNA is TGTGCCAGCAGCCCTGGAGGCGGCAGGCCTGGGTCAGAGACCCAGTACTTC. Translated, it gives CASSPGGGRPGSETQYF.